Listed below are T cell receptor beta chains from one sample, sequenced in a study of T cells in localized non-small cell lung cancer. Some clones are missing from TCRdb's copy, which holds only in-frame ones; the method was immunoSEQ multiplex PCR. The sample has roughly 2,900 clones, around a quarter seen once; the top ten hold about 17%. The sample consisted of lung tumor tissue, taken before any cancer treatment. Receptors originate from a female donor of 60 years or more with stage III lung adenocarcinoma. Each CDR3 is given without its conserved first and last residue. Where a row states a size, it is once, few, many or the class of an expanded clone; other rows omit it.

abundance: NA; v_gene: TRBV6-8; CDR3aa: ASSYSGGTSYEQY
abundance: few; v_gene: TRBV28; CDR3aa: ASSPSGQNTEAF
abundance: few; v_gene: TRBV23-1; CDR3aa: ASSQSEGLGEKLF
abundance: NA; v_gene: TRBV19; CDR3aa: ASSIHGGAGVEDTQY
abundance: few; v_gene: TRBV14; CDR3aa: ASSQEGREIYNEQF
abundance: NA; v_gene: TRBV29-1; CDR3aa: STLPGGAGNEQY
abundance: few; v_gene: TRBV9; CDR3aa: ASSPGGNEKLF
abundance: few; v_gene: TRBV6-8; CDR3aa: ASSPKSRNTEAF
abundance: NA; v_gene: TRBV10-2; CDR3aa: ASRPDVSYEQY
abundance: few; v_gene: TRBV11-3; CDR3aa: ASSLAFSANEKLF
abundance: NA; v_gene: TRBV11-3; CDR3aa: ASSLGGRGLGYNEQF
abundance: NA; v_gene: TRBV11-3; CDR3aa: ASSSGSAPNYGYT
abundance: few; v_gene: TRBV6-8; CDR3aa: ASSYGWDRVEKLF